This T cell receptor (beta chain) came from a study of cytomegalovirus exposure and HLA in healthy donors. CDR1 is SGHTA, CDR2 FQGNSA, per germline. Trimming took 9 bases from V and 6 from J; bases not matched to a gene: 7. This CDR3 has 13 amino acids. This clone showed up just once. Its cognate antigen is unknown. Study-level points and caveats: The study put some 150 TCR beta chains on its list as cytomegalovirus-associated. HLA-A and HLA-B allele assignments for most subjects were reportedly predicted accurately using TCR beta sequences. HLA alleles were associated with fewer than 20,000 TCR beta sequences in a later analysis at 0.05 false discovery rate.

The PCR employed 60 Vbeta primers together with 13 Jbeta primers. Sequenced by immunoSEQ multiplex PCR; TCRdb stores in-frame clones only, minus some. The sample records approximately 160,000 clones, around four fifths being singletons. The sequencing sample was made of PBMCs. The origin of this receptor is a woman between 45 and 60 years old in good health and CMV-seropositive. The chain employs TRBV7-2 and TRBJ2-7; 11 nucleotides match TRBD2. CDR3 coding DNA: TGTGCCAGTAGGCTAGCGGGGGGTTTCGAGCAGTACTTC. Amino acids: CASRLAGGFEQYF.